This T cell receptor (beta chain) derives from a study of glioma-infiltrating T cells after dendritic cell vaccination. Overall study findings and caveats: Patients with more pretreatment TILs had longer time to progression and survival. Only a small number of patients had complete blood and tumor samples.

Input was around 2.1 ug genomic DNA, or all available if less. Clones were sequenced by immunoSEQ multiplex PCR, and TCRdb holds only the in-frame ones, with some missing. The sample lists approximately 60,000 clones, approximately 86% occurring once. Turning to this clone: Its target is not known.

Time point indicated: after dendritic cell vaccination, including at tumor progression/relapse. J lost 8 bases, V lost 4 bases, and 6 bases had no gene match. This CDR3 has 16 amino acids. Germline values: CDR1 SGHRS, CDR2 YFSETQ. This material consisted of blood, taken after dendritic cell vaccination. The chain carries TRBV5-1 and TRBJ2-1; TRBD2 matches 16 bases. This sequence was found in a human donor with glioblastoma. Here the CDR3 DNA reads TGCGCCAGCAGCACCGGGACTAGCGGGGGGGCGGATGAGCAGTTCTTC. Translation gives CASSTGTSGGADEQFF.